This T cell receptor (beta chain) is from a study of blood T cell repertoires in COVID-19. On the study more broadly: COVID-19 samples collected from the United States, Italy and Spain covered acute and convalescent phases. Sources were T cells, B-cell-depleted T cells, or PBMCs; the material itself was cDNA or gDNA.

Trimming removed 3 bases from V and 7 bases from J; junction bases left unmatched: 6. CDR3 length: 15 amino acids. The V gene's germline CDR1 is MGHDK and CDR2 SYGVNS. Source study methods: Estimation of nucleated cell counts relied on the amplification of reference gene primers. Profiled with immunoSEQ multiplex PCR; TCRdb holds only in-frame clones, not every one. V, J and clone size derive from that table, while D and trimming were established from the DNA sequence. The table records approximately 98,000 clones, approximately 80% of them present only once. The chain uses TRBV25-1 and TRBJ2-2, with TRBD1 matching 9 bases. This receptor was obtained from a man aged 55 to 70 with acute or convalescent COVID-19. Sequences were obtained from peripheral blood. The CDR3 protein is CASSDTGGRNGELFF. The CDR3 DNA reads as TGTGCCAGCAGTGATACAGGGGGCCGGAACGGGGAGCTGTTTTTT.